This T cell receptor (beta chain) was documented in a study of T cell responses to AZD1222 COVID-19 vaccine. Study findings and constraints: All repertoire sampling was performed exclusively after the peak T cell response. Clonal diversity may have been underestimated, and the donors were mostly white British, with more females than males.

Remarks on this clone: What it binds is unknown.

V was pared by 3 bases and J by 0 bases, with 6 bases between. Germline CDR1 SQVTM, CDR2 ANQGSEA. The CDR3 is 13 residues long. The protocol was immunoSEQ multiplex PCR, while the TCRdb copy is restricted to in-frame clones and leaves out a portion. The sample contains fewer than 85,000 clones, just over 90% of which appear only once. The rearrangement links TRBV29-1 to TRBJ2-4; D is uncertain. This TCR came from an adult in good health. The material was peripheral blood, obtained on day 0 of MenACWY control vaccination. This chain's CDR3 is CSVEVPAKNIQYF. DNA of the CDR3: TGCAGCGTTGAGGTCCCAGCCAAAAACATTCAGTACTTC.